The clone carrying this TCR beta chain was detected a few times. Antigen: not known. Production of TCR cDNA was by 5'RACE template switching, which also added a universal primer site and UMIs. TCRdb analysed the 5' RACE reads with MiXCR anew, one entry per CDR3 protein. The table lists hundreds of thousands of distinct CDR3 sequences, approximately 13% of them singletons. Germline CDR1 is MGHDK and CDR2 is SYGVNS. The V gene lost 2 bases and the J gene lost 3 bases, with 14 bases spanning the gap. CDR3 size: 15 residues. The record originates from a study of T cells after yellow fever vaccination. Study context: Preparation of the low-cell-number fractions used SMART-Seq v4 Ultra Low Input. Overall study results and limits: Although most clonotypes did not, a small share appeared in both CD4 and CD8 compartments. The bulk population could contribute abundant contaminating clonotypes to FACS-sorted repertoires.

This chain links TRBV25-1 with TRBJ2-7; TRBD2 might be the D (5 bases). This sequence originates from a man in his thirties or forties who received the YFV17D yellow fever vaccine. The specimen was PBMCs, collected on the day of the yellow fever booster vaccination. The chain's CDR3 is CASSERGKNYYEQYF. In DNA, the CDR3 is TGTGCCAGCAGTGAACGGGGTAAAAACTACTACGAGCAGTACTTC.